These 29 T cell receptor beta chains were sequenced from one sample in a study of shared clonotypes between healthy human individuals. Naive CD8 cells were CD45RO-negative, positively selected for CCR7, excluding terminally differentiated effector memory CD45RA+ cells. This table comes from immunoSEQ multiplex PCR, and its TCRdb copy is limited to in-frame clones, with some not included. The sample has about 2,200,000 clones, approximately 94% seen once. Input material: naive CD8+ T cells from PBMCs. These receptors originate from a man younger than 35 in good health. Some clones in this sample may be carry-over from other donors' samples.

The rearrangement links TRBV7-7 to TRBJ2-1; D is perhaps TRBD2 (6 bases). Trimming left V 4 bases short and J 0 bases short, with 10 bases between. The CDR3 contains 15 residues. Per germline, CDR1 SSHAT and CDR2 FNYEAQ (reference sequence). CDR3 sequence (DNA): TGTGCCAGCAGCTCCCGAGCGGGCTCCTACAATGAGCAGTTCTTC. Protein product: CASSSRAGSYNEQFF.

The CDR3 sequence: CASSRTSDSQETQYF. The CDR3 bases are TGCGCCAGCAGTCGGACTAGCGACTCCCAAGAGACCCAGTACTTC. The genes are TRBV5-1 and TRBJ2-5, with 9 bases lining up with TRBD2. CDR1 is SGHRS, CDR2 YFSETQ, per germline. This CDR3 is built from 15 residues. Trimming at V came to 5 bases and at J to 1 base, leaving 6 bases not matched to a gene.

The J gene is TRBJ1-2, the V gene TRBV5-6, with D maybe TRBD1 (5 bases). The CDR3 is made up of 13 amino acids. Germline values: CDR1 SGHDT, CDR2 YYEEEE. Between the trimmed V and J ends, which lost 4 bases and 12 bases, there was a span of 19 bases. Here the CDR3 reads CASSPYEGTGNTF. DNA of the CDR3: TGTGCCAGCAGCCCGTACGAGGGAACAGGCAACACCTTC.

The rearrangement joins TRBV5-8 to TRBJ1-1, with 9 positions matching TRBD1. The CDR3 contains 17 residues. V lost 3 bases and J lost 1; bases outside the gene matches: 10. Germline CDR1 SGHTS, CDR2 YDEGEE. The CDR3 DNA sequence: TGTGCCAGCAGCTGGAGAACACGACAGGGGGGGAACACTGAAGCTTTCTTT. It encodes CASSWRTRQGGNTEAFF.

This clone came up a few times. The chain recombines TRBV28 with TRBJ1-2; 7 bases are shared with TRBD1. Germline CDR1 is MDHEN and CDR2 is SYDVKM. CDR3 length: 13 amino acids. V gave up 4 bases and J gave up 5 bases; unmatched junction bases: 4. CDR3 loop: CASSSGQRYGYTF. The CDR3 DNA follows: TGTGCCAGCAGTTCGGGACAGAGGTATGGCTACACCTTC.

The rearrangement joins TRBV7-9 to TRBJ2-7; perhaps TRBD2 as D (5 bases). The CDR3 has 15 residues. The V gene's germline CDR1 is SEHNR and CDR2 FQNEAQ (reference sequence). With 3 bases removed from V and 5 bases from J, the gap between germline ends came to 17 bases. The chain's CDR3 is CASSFFQTPGDEQYF. CDR3 sequence (DNA): TGTGCCAGCAGCTTTTTCCAGACCCCCGGGGACGAGCAGTACTTC. Together with reference TRBV7-9 and TRBJ2-7, the CDR3 gives the full variable domain: DTGVSQNPRHKITKRGQNVTFRCDPISEHNRLYWYRQTLGQGPEFLTYFQNEAQLEKSRLLSDRFSAERPKGSFSTLEIQRTEQGDSAMYLCASSFFQTPGDEQYFGPGTRLTVT.

The chain has TRBV28 and TRBJ2-5; the D gene is possibly TRBD2 (6 bases). Germline V gives CDR1 MDHEN, CDR2 SYDVKM. V dropped 3 bases and J dropped 2 bases, with 13 bases sitting between them. CDR3 length: 15 residues. The CDR3 sequence: CASSFFGTRQETQYF. In nucleotides, the CDR3 is TGTGCCAGCAGTTTTTTCGGGACTCGGCAAGAGACCCAGTACTTC.

The chain couples TRBV4-3 to TRBJ2-3; 11 bases match TRBD2. J was trimmed by 5 bases and V by 5 bases; bases with no gene match: 9. The CDR3 consists of 16 residues. CDR1 is LGHNA, CDR2 YSLEER, per germline. CDR3 sequence (DNA): TGCGCCAGCAGCGACGGTAGCGGGAGGGCCTTAGATACGCAGTATTTT. It translates to CASSDGSGRALDTQYF.

CDR3 coding DNA: TGCGCCAGCAGCCAAGAGGGAGGTCGATGGAGCGGGAGGGACGAGCAGTACTTC. This gives the protein CASSQEGGRWSGRDEQYF. The V gene is TRBV4-1, the J gene TRBJ2-7; 10 bases align to TRBD2. The CDR3 is 18 residues long. The germline V gene encodes CDR1 MGHRA and CDR2 YSYEKL. The trim removed 0 bases at V and 5 bases at J, leaving 13 bases unmatched.

This chain uses TRBV28 with TRBJ1-1; D gene unclear. The V end was cut by 3 bases, the J end by 3 bases, with 14 bases between. The CDR3 totals 15 residues. From germline, CDR1 is MDHEN and CDR2 SYDVKM. The CDR3 is CASSLGWEVDTEAFF. In DNA form, the CDR3 reads TGTGCCAGCAGTTTGGGTTGGGAGGTCGACACTGAAGCTTTCTTT.

This rearrangement joins TRBV11-2 to TRBJ2-3, with D possibly being TRBD1 or TRBD2 (5 bases each). V lost 4 bases, J lost 0 bases, and 17 bases lay in between. This CDR3 is built from 17 residues. Looked up from germline, CDR1 is SGHAT and CDR2 is FQNNGV. The CDR3 nucleotides read TGTGCCAGCAGCTCGGTCGGGGCAGTTTCTAGCACAGATACGCAGTATTTT. It encodes CASSSVGAVSSTDTQYF. Supplemented by reference TRBV11-2 and TRBJ2-3, the full variable domain reads EAGVAQSPRYKIIEKRQSVAFWCNPISGHATLYWYQQILGQGPKLLIQFQNNGVVDDSQLPKDRFSAERLKGVDSTLKIQPAKLEDSAVYLCASSSVGAVSSTDTQYFGPGTRLTVL.

The chain uses TRBV7-9 and TRBJ1-2; 7 positions agree with TRBD1. The V gene's germline CDR1 is SEHNR and CDR2 FQNEAQ (reference sequence). The J segment lost 8 bases and the V segment lost 5 bases, leaving 5 bases of the junction unmatched. The CDR3 contains 12 residues. In DNA form, the CDR3 reads TGTGCCAGCAGCCTGACAGGGCTCGGCTACACCTTC. Amino acid sequence: CASSLTGLGYTF.

This chain connects TRBV9 to TRBJ2-2; D not certain. The germline CDR1 and CDR2 sequences are SGDLS and YYNGEE. The CDR3 spans 12 residues. V was pared by 4 bases and J by 6 bases, with 7 bases between. The CDR3 coding sequence is TGTGCCAGCAGCCGGGCCCCCGGGGAGCTGTTTTTT. This translates into CASSRAPGELFF.

The rearrangement links TRBV7-9 to TRBJ2-3, with 8 bases identical to TRBD2. J lost 0 bases, V lost 5 bases, and 4 bases had no gene match. Germline values: CDR1 SEHNR, CDR2 FQNEAQ (reference sequence). CDR3 length equals 15 residues. This chain's CDR3 is CASSPTSASTDTQYF. CDR3 DNA: TGTGCCAGCAGCCCGACTAGCGCTAGCACAGATACGCAGTATTTT.

CDR3 bases: TGTGCCAGCAGCTTAGAGGGGAAGGGCGGGGAGCTGTTTTTT. This gives the protein CASSLEGKGGELFF. The genes are TRBV7-2 and TRBJ2-2, with D possibly matching TRBD1 (5 bases). The CDR3 extends over 14 amino acids. V lost 1 base to trimming and J lost 7 bases, with 10 bases between them. Per the germline V gene, CDR1 is SGHTA and CDR2 is FQGNSA.

CDR3 residues: CASSLELAGDNEQFF. In DNA, the CDR3 is TGTGCCAGCAGCTTGGAACTAGCAGGAGACAATGAGCAGTTCTTC. The rearrangement links TRBV5-6 to TRBJ2-1, with D maybe TRBD2 (6 bases). This CDR3 has 15 amino acids. The germline V and J ends were trimmed by 0 bases and 5 bases, with 12 bases remaining between them. In germline, CDR1 is SGHDT, CDR2 YYEEEE.

This clone was seen only once. This same CDR3 is encoded by further DNA sequences in the sample. The chain couples TRBV29-1 to TRBJ2-7; TRBD2 is a possible D gene (5 bases). V was pared by 4 bases and J by 2 bases, with 6 bases between. The germline V gene has CDR1 SQVTM and CDR2 ANQGSEA. The CDR3 has 11 amino acids. The CDR3 nucleotides are TGCAGCGTTGGGGGAGCCTACGAGCAGTACTTC. This gives the protein CSVGGAYEQYF.

This chain connects TRBV2 to TRBJ2-6; D is unclear. The CDR3 is 16 residues long. The V end was cut by 6 bases, the J end by 2 bases, with 14 bases between. The V gene's germline CDR1 is SNHLY and CDR2 FYNNEI. The CDR3 loop reads CASRLPQGTGANVLTF. The CDR3 coding sequence is TGTGCCAGCAGGCTACCCCAAGGGACTGGGGCCAACGTCCTGACTTTC. Filled out from reference TRBV2 and TRBJ2-6, the complete variable domain reads EPEVTQTPSHQVTQMGQEVILRCVPISNHLYFYWYRQILGQKVEFLVSFYNNEISEKSEIFDDQFSVERPDGSNFTLKIRSTKLEDSAMYFCASRLPQGTGANVLTFGAGSRLTVL.

The J gene is TRBJ1-6, the V gene TRBV4-2, with 9 bases lining up with TRBD1. Germline V gene sequence: CDR1 LGHNA, CDR2 YNFKEQ. V trimming: 2 bases; J trimming: 9 bases; junction bases outside the gene matches: 8. The CDR3 runs to 16 residues. Here the CDR3 DNA reads TGTGCCAGCAGCCAAAACCCGGGACAGGGTAGTTCACCCCTCCACTTT. Protein: CASSQNPGQGSSPLHF.

This chain connects TRBV14 to TRBJ2-1; TRBD1 agrees at 11 bases. CDR3 length equals 16 residues. Per the germline V gene, CDR1 is SGHDN and CDR2 is FVKESK. The J segment lost 8 bases and the V segment lost 2 bases, leaving 8 bases of the junction unmatched. CDR3 sequence: CASSQFPRTGGHEQFF. Here the CDR3 DNA reads TGTGCCAGCAGCCAATTCCCTCGGACAGGGGGCCATGAGCAGTTCTTC.

This chain joins TRBV29-1 and TRBJ2-3; tentative D call: TRBD2 (5 bases). Germline V lookup: CDR1 SQVTM, CDR2 ANQGSEA. The CDR3 is 10 amino acids. The germline V and J ends were trimmed by 7 bases and 15 bases, with 17 bases remaining between them. The CDR3 region is CSATDGEFYF. CDR3 bases: TGCAGCGCTACCGACGGGGAGTTTTATTTT.

This clone has just one count. The gene calls are TRBV29-1 and TRBJ2-1; D is perhaps TRBD1 (5 bases). V was trimmed by 0 bases and J by 6 bases, leaving 12 bases between them. In germline, CDR1 is SQVTM, CDR2 ANQGSEA. The CDR3 is 14 amino acids. The DNA for the CDR3 is TGCAGCGTTGAAGACAGGGTAATTATCAATGAGCAGTTCTTC. It is translated as CSVEDRVIINEQFF.

The chain uses TRBV27 and TRBJ2-7; possibly TRBD2 for D (6 bases). The length of the CDR3 is 13 residues. Looked up from germline, CDR1 is MNHEY and CDR2 is SMNVEV (reference sequence). V gave up 6 bases and J gave up 6 bases, with 15 bases separating them. The CDR3 loop is CASREAGRGEQYF. The CDR3 bases are TGTGCCAGCAGAGAGGCGGGAAGGGGCGAGCAGTACTTC.

The chain employs TRBV27 and TRBJ2-7; TRBD2 matches at 7 bases. V lost 9 bases, J lost 5 bases, and 19 bases stayed unmatched. There are 16 residues in the CDR3. Germline CDR1 reads MNHEY; CDR2 reads SMNVEV (reference sequence). DNA of the CDR3: TGTGCCAGTCATTGGGGGGGAGGCCGCCCTCTGGACGAGCAGTACTTC. As protein: CASHWGGGRPLDEQYF.

The chain recombines TRBV4-1 with TRBJ1-5; TRBD1 is a possible D gene (6 bases). The V end was cut by 0 bases, the J end by 0 bases, with 12 bases between. There are 17 residues in the CDR3. Germline CDR1 reads MGHRA; CDR2 reads YSYEKL. This CDR3 is CASSQDRDIYSNQPQHF. The CDR3 region has the DNA TGCGCCAGCAGCCAAGATAGGGACATCTATAGCAATCAGCCCCAGCATTTT.

The chain has TRBV7-9 and TRBJ2-2; 7 nucleotides agree with TRBD1. The CDR3 runs 15 residues. V lost 4 bases and J lost 3; bases outside the gene matches: 5. The germline V gene has CDR1 SEHNR and CDR2 FQNEAQ (reference sequence). CDR3 amino acids: CASSYRDRYTGELFF. In nucleotides, the CDR3 is TGTGCCAGCAGCTATCGGGACAGATACACCGGGGAGCTGTTTTTT. The full variable domain, its missing parts supplied by reference TRBV7-9 and TRBJ2-2, is DTGVSQNPRHKITKRGQNVTFRCDPISEHNRLYWYRQTLGQGPEFLTYFQNEAQLEKSRLLSDRFSAERPKGSFSTLEIQRTEQGDSAMYLCASSYRDRYTGELFFGEGSRLTVL.

The chain joins TRBV29-1 to TRBJ2-7, with D unresolved. The CDR3 has 13 amino acids. Germline V gene data show CDR1 as SQVTM and CDR2 as ANQGSEA. V lost 7 bases to trimming and J lost 2 bases, with 15 bases between them. CDR3 in amino acids: CSGTKETPYEQYF. For the CDR3, the DNA is TGCAGCGGAACTAAAGAAACCCCCTACGAGCAGTACTTC.

This clone has a single count. The V call is TRBV25-1, the J call TRBJ2-1, with 7 bases lining up with TRBD2. Trimming removed 7 bases from V and 1 base from J; junction bases left unmatched: 7. CDR1 is MGHDK and CDR2 is SYGVNS in the germline V gene. This CDR3 has 15 residues. CDR3 nucleotides: TGTGCCAGCACCCCTAGCGGCGCGTCCTACAATGAGCAGTTCTTC. Amino acids: CASTPSGASYNEQFF.

The rearrangement joins TRBV28 to TRBJ2-7; tentatively, D is TRBD1 or TRBD2 (5 bases each). The CDR3 runs 15 residues. V dropped 7 bases and J dropped 1 base, with 17 bases sitting between them. Germline V lookup: CDR1 MDHEN, CDR2 SYDVKM. DNA of the CDR3: TGTGCCAGCATTACTCGGGACGGATTATCCTACGAGCAGTACTTC. It specifies CASITRDGLSYEQYF.